This TCR beta chain is drawn from a study of blood T cell repertoires in COVID-19. TCRdb keeps only in-frame clones here, not all; method: immunoSEQ multiplex PCR. Here the sample spans some 88,000 clones, roughly 83% being singletons. The specimen was peripheral blood. This receptor was identified in a human donor in a cohort sampled during active COVID-19.

This chain's CDR3 is CASSPPNYGYTF. DNA of the CDR3: TGTGCCAGCTCACCTCCGAACTATGGCTACACCTTC. The chain joins TRBV18 to TRBJ1-2; no definite D call. Germline V CDR1 and CDR2: KGHSH, LQKENI. The V end lost 3 bases, the J end lost 2 bases, and 4 bases lay between the germline ends. There are 12 residues in the CDR3.